A single sample is the source of the 17 T cell receptor beta chains below, sequenced in a study of PD-1 blockade in classical Hodgkin lymphoma. Time point here: cycle 4 day 1 (C4D1), after 6 weeks of nivolumab. In every patient, relapse followed autologous stem cell transplantation, while exposure to brentuximab vedotin differed. Sequencing used immunoSEQ multiplex PCR; TCRdb keeps in-frame clones, though not all of them. The data contain some 24,000 clones, approximately 68% of them singletons. The sample in question was peripheral blood mononuclear cells (PBMCs), obtained before the fourth cycle of nivolumab. The receptors were gathered from a human donor with classical Hodgkin lymphoma.

The chain carries TRBV7-8 and TRBJ1-2, with D tentatively TRBD1 (6 bases). Trimming left V 5 bases short and J 5 bases short, with 18 bases between. CDR3 length: 15 amino acids. CDR1 is SGHVS, CDR2 FQNEAQ, per germline. Here the CDR3 reads CASSPWGGREYGYTF. In nucleotides, the CDR3 is TGTGCCAGCAGCCCCTGGGGGGGGCGCGAATATGGCTACACCTTC. Full variable domain (outside the CDR3, taken from reference TRBV7-8 and TRBJ1-2): GAGVSQSPRYKVAKRGQDVALRCDPISGHVSLFWYQQALGQGPEFLTYFQNEAQLDKSGLPSDRFFAERPEGSVSTLKIQRTQQEDSAVYLCASSPWGGREYGYTFGSGTRLTVV.

The chain is built from TRBV18 and TRBJ1-1; D not resolved. V was shortened by 4 bases and J by 0 bases, with 9 bases between the two germline ends. This CDR3 spans 14 amino acids. CDR1 is KGHSH and CDR2 is LQKENI in the germline V gene. The CDR3 loop is CASSRQAMNTEAFF. In DNA form, the CDR3 reads TGTGCCAGCTCACGGCAGGCAATGAACACTGAAGCTTTCTTT.

The chain employs TRBV2 and TRBJ2-7, with 9 bases that match TRBD1. This CDR3 spans 15 amino acids. V lost 5 bases, J lost 0 bases, and 5 bases stayed unmatched. Germline V gives CDR1 SNHLY, CDR2 FYNNEI. The CDR3 spells CASSRDRGGSYEQYF. DNA for the CDR3: TGTGCCAGCAGTCGAGACAGGGGGGGCTCCTACGAGCAGTACTTC.

The J gene is TRBJ2-3, the V gene TRBV27; D might be TRBD2 (5 bases). The CDR3 sequence is 14 residues long. The V end was cut by 6 bases, the J end by 6 bases, with 16 bases between. Germline CDR1 is MNHEY and CDR2 is SMNVEV (reference sequence). CDR3 sequence reads: CASREDLATDTQYF. The CDR3 nucleotides read TGTGCCAGCAGAGAGGACTTGGCGACGGATACGCAGTATTTT.

This rearrangement joins TRBV2 to TRBJ1-1, with D possibly matching TRBD1 (5 bases). Germline V gene sequence: CDR1 SNHLY, CDR2 FYNNEI. The CDR3 runs 14 residues. Trimming shortened V by 8 bases and J by 3 bases, and 16 bases separated the two germline ends. CDR3 sequence reads: CASSLLGGDTEAFF. For the CDR3, the DNA is TGTGCCAGCTCATTACTCGGGGGGGACACTGAAGCTTTCTTT.

The CDR3 nucleotides read TGTGCCAGCAGCTTCGGACAGCCCTCCTACGAGCAGTACGTC. It translates to CASSFGQPSYEQYV. This chain uses TRBV7-9 with TRBJ2-7; D is possibly TRBD1 (6 bases). CDR1 SEHNR and CDR2 FQNEAQ come from the germline V gene (reference sequence). This CDR3 comprises 14 residues. Trimming removed 3 bases from V and 0 bases from J, with 9 bases in between.

The chain couples TRBV13 to TRBJ2-5; possible D gene TRBD1, 6 bases. CDR1 is PRHDT and CDR2 is FYEKMQ in the germline V gene (reference sequence). V lost 5 bases, J lost 6 bases, and 13 bases lay in between. This CDR3 is built from 13 residues. The DNA of the CDR3 is TGTGCCAGCAGCCCCCAGGGGATACAGACCCAGTACTTC. Its translation: CASSPQGIQTQYF.

The V and J genes are TRBV6-1 and TRBJ2-2, with 8 bases matching TRBD2. CDR1 is MNHNS, CDR2 SASEGT, per germline. Losses at the gene ends were 7 bases for V and 6 bases for J; bases not matched to a gene: 4. The CDR3 extends over 13 amino acids. CDR3 sequence: CASKPAGAGELFF. The CDR3 nucleotides read TGTGCCAGCAAGCCAGCGGGGGCCGGGGAGCTGTTTTTT.

As for this clone: This same CDR3 is encoded by further DNA sequences in the sample. The rearrangement uses TRBV29-1 and TRBJ1-3, with D possibly being TRBD1 (6 bases). From germline, CDR1 is SQVTM and CDR2 ANQGSEA. There are 13 residues in the CDR3. Trimming stripped 6 bases from V and 1 base from J, with 10 bases between. The CDR3 protein is CSVVTGSGNTIYF. The CDR3 DNA sequence: TGCAGCGTCGTCACAGGGTCTGGAAACACCATATATTTT.

This clone was observed a few times. This chain uses TRBV6-1 with TRBJ1-5; TRBD1 agrees at 8 bases. Germline values: CDR1 MNHNS, CDR2 SASEGT. The V segment lost 6 bases and the J segment 2 bases; nucleotides outside the gene matches: 3. The CDR3 is 14 amino acids. The CDR3 DNA is TGTGCCAGCAGACGGACAGGGCGCAATCAGCCCCAGCATTTT. It encodes CASRRTGRNQPQHF.

The V call is TRBV6-5, the J call TRBJ2-7, with TRBD2 identical over 11 bases. V trimming: 5 bases; J trimming: 3 bases; junction bases outside the gene matches: 6. Germline V gene sequence: CDR1 MNHEY, CDR2 SVGAGI. The CDR3 covers 15 residues. Here the CDR3 DNA reads TGTGCCAGCAGTCGAAAAGGACTAGCGGGCTACGAGCAGTACTTC. This codes for CASSRKGLAGYEQYF.

The rearrangement joins TRBV28 to TRBJ1-6, with D maybe TRBD1 (6 bases). Trimming cost V 6 bases and J 14 bases, with 23 bases left between them. CDR1 and CDR2 from the germline V gene are MDHEN and SYDVKM. The CDR3 sequence is 15 residues long. In nucleotides, the CDR3 is TGTGCCAGCAGCTCAACTGGGGGCCCCTCAGAATCCCTCCACTTT. Protein: CASSSTGGPSESLHF. The whole variable domain, filled in from reference TRBV28 and TRBJ1-6, reads DVKVTQSSRYLVKRTGEKVFLECVQDMDHENMFWYRQDPGLGLRLIYFSYDVKMKEKGDIPEGYSVSREKKERFSLILESASTNQTSMYLCASSSTGGPSESLHFGNGTRLTVT.

V gene TRBV6-5 combines with J gene TRBJ2-7, with D unclear. V lost 5 bases to trimming and J lost 1 base, with 12 bases between them. The CDR3 length is 14 residues. CDR1 is MNHEY and CDR2 is SVGAGI in the germline V gene. The CDR3 region is CASSEDELSYEQYV. The CDR3 bases are TGTGCCAGCAGTGAAGACGAGTTATCCTACGAGCAGTACGTC.

CDR3 nucleotide sequence: TGTGCCAGCTCCCAAGGGCCCTGGGGTGAAAAACTGTTTTTT. Its protein is CASSQGPWGEKLFF. This chain joins TRBV28 and TRBJ1-4, with unresolved D. This CDR3 comprises 14 residues. Germline V gene data show CDR1 as MDHEN and CDR2 as SYDVKM. The V gene lost 8 bases and the J gene lost 7 bases, with 17 bases spanning the gap. Complete variable domain (other parts from reference TRBV28 and TRBJ1-4): DVKVTQSSRYLVKRTGEKVFLECVQDMDHENMFWYRQDPGLGLRLIYFSYDVKMKEKGDIPEGYSVSREKKERFSLILESASTNQTSMYLCASSQGPWGEKLFFGSGTQLSVL.

J is TRBJ1-2 and V is TRBV5-5; TRBD1 aligns across 7 bases. Trimming at V came to 0 bases and at J to 7 bases, leaving 6 bases not matched to a gene. Germline loops: CDR1 SGHKS, CDR2 YYEKEE (reference sequence). The CDR3 covers 14 residues. CDR3 amino acids: CASSLGGTDTGYTF. The CDR3 coding sequence is TGTGCCAGCAGCTTGGGGGGGACAGATACTGGCTACACCTTC.

The rearrangement links TRBV5-8 to TRBJ2-5; D is uncertain. CDR1 and CDR2 (germline): SGHTS, YDEGEE. This CDR3 comprises 16 residues. V dropped 2 bases and J dropped 5 bases, with 19 bases sitting between them. The CDR3 sequence: CASSFTQSVPGETQYF. CDR3 DNA sequence: TGTGCCAGCAGCTTCACACAGTCCGTCCCGGGTGAGACCCAGTACTTC.

The V gene is TRBV5-6, the J gene TRBJ2-3; D gene uncertain. The V gene lost 2 bases and the J gene lost 1 base, with 5 bases spanning the gap. The CDR3 has 13 amino acids. Per the germline V gene, CDR1 is SGHDT and CDR2 is YYEEEE. CDR3 coding DNA: TGTGCCAGCAGCTTCACAGGCACAGATACGCAGTATTTT. Protein: CASSFTGTDTQYF.